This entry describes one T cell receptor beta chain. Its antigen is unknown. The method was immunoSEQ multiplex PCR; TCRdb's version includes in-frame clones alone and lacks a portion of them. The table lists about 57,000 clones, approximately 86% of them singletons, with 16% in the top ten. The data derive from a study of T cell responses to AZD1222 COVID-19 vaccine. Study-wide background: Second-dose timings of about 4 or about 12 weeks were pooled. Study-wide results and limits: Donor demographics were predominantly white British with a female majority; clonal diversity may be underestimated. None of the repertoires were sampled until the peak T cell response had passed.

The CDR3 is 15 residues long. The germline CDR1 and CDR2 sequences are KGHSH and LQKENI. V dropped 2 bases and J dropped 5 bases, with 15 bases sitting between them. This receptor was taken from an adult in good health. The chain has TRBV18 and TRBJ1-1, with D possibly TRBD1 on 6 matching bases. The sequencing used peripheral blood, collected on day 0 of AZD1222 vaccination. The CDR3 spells CASSPTGGGETEAFF. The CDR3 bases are TGTGCCAGCTCACCAACGGGCGGGGGCGAGACTGAAGCTTTCTTT.